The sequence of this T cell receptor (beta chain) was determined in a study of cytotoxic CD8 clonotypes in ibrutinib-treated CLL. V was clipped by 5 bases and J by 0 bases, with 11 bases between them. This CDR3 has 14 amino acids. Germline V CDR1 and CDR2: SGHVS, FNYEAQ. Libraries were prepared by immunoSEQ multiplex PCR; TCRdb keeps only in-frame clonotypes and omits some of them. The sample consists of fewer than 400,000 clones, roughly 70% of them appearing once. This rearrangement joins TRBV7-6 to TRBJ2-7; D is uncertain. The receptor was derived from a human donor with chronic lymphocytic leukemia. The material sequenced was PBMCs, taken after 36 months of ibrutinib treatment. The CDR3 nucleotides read TGTGCCAGCAGCGCTGACACGTTCTCCTACGAGCAGTACTTC. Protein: CASSADTFSYEQYF. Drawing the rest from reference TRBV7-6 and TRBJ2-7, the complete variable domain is GAGVSQSPRYKVTKRGQDVALRCDPISGHVSLYWYRQALGQGPEFLTYFNYEAQQDKSGLPNDRFSAERPEGSISTLTIQRTEQRDSAMYRCASSADTFSYEQYFGPGTRLTVT.